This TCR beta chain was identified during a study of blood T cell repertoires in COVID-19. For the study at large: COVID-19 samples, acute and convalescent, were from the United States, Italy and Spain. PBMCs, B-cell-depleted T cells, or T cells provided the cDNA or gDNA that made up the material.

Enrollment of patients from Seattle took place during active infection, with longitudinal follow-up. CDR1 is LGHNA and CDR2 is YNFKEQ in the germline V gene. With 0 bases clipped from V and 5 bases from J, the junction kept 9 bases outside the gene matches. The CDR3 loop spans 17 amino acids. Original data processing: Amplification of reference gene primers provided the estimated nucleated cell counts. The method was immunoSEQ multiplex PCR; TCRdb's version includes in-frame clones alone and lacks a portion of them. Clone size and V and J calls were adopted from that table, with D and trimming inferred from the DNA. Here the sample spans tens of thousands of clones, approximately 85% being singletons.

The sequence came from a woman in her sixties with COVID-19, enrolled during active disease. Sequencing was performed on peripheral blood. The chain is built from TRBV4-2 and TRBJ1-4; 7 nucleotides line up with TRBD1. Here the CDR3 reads CASSQDLPGQTNEKLFF. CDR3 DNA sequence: TGTGCCAGCAGCCAAGACCTCCCGGGACAGACGAATGAAAAACTGTTTTTT.